This T cell receptor beta chain was observed in a study of shared clonotypes between healthy human individuals. The CDR3 spans 16 residues. V gave up 0 bases and J gave up 2 bases; unmatched junction bases: 4. CDR1 MGHRA and CDR2 YSYEKL come from the germline V gene. The donor population consisted of healthy HIV-negative adults with no recent acute infections or vaccinations. The study separated CD4+ cells into CD45RA+ naive and CD45RA-negative memory subsets. A word on this clone: The antigen is undetermined.

Sequenced by immunoSEQ multiplex PCR; TCRdb stores in-frame clones only, minus some. The sample records around 2.5 million clones, under 95% being singletons. Points from the study as a whole: Represented diversity, genetic and exposure-history alike, was limited by few donors.

The chain is built from TRBV4-1 and TRBJ2-1; TRBD2 matches 7 bases. The source material was naive CD4+ T cells from PBMCs. This sample's subset: CD45RA+ positively selected. This sequence was found in a man in his late teens or twenties in good health. Some clones in this sample may be carry-over from other donors' samples. The CDR3 DNA sequence: TGCGCCAGCAGCCAAGAAGGGGCGGGAGCCTACAATGAGCAGTTCTTC. As protein: CASSQEGAGAYNEQFF.